The T cell receptor beta chain described here comes from a study of Ad26.COV2.S vaccination and SARS-CoV-2 variants. Overall study context: Ad26.COV2.S, an intramuscular injection, was given once or twice 56 days apart.

Treatment indicated: roughly 18 received Ad26.COV2.S at low or high dose, single or two shots; roughly five received placebo; per-sample allocation not given. Specimen acquisition occurred on day 63 following the initial vaccine or placebo injection. Built on an Ad26 vector, the vaccine expressed Wuhan-strain SARS-CoV-2 spike. This CDR3 has 14 residues. CDR1 SGHRS and CDR2 YFSETQ come from the germline V gene. With 5 bases removed from V and 0 bases from J, the gap between germline ends came to 6 bases. Method: immunoSEQ multiplex PCR; TCRdb's copy keeps in-frame clones and lacks some. This sample has 380,000 or so clones, with roughly nine tenths found just once.

The sample here was peripheral blood, taken in a trial of Ad26.COV2.S vaccine versus placebo. The sequence was obtained from a person between 18 and 59 years old who received the Ad26.COV2.S COVID-19 vaccine or a placebo. The chain is built from TRBV5-1 and TRBJ1-6, with no clear D. DNA of the CDR3: TGCGCCAGCAGTATCAGCTCCTATAATTCACCCCTCCACTTT. Its translation: CASSISSYNSPLHF.